The 16 T cell receptor beta chains in this list originate from one sample, sequenced in a study of regulatory T cells in long-lasting Graves disease. Time point in this sample: newly diagnosed GD, antithyroid drugs for less than 3 months. The TCR library used RNA extracted from PBMCs. HTBI primers from iRepertoire and Arm-PCR of CDR3 regions yielded the TCR beta libraries. From the multiplex PCR reads, TCRdb called clonotypes with MiXCR, one entry per CDR3 protein. The repertoire holds about 620,000 distinct CDR3 sequences, roughly 15% seen once, with approximately 20% in the top ten. This sample also appeared in a second study, on T cells in Graves' hyperthyroidism and ophthalmopathy.

Source: peripheral blood mononuclear cells (PBMCs), taken at new diagnosis, from a patient treated with antithyroid drugs. The receptors derive from a woman aged 30 to 39 with Graves disease.

At least ten counts were recorded for this clonotype. This sequence joins TRBV12-3 or TRBV12-4 and TRBJ2-7; no definite D call. There are 11 residues in the CDR3. V shed 5 bases and J shed 5 bases, with 7 bases lying between them. This CDR3 reads CASSRFDEQYF. Written as DNA, the CDR3 is TGTGCCAGCAGTAGGTTCGACGAGCAGTACTTC.

In this sample, this clonotype turned up many times. This CDR3 reads CASSSSGGLRSSYEQYF. In DNA, the CDR3 is TGTGCCAGCAGCTCCTCTGGGGGTCTCAGGAGCTCCTACGAGCAGTACTTC. The rearrangement links TRBV11-2 to TRBJ2-7; D is perhaps TRBD1 or TRBD2 (5 bases each). Germline V gene data show CDR1 as SGHAT and CDR2 as FQNNGV. Trimming left V 4 bases short and J 0 bases short, with 19 bases between. This CDR3 comprises 17 residues.

This clonotype was seen at least ten times. V gene TRBV7-6 combines with J gene TRBJ2-7, with D possibly matching TRBD2 (5 bases). V was cut by 1 base and J by 6 bases, with 16 bases left in between. There are 15 residues in the CDR3. Germline values: CDR1 SGHVS, CDR2 FNYEAQ. This CDR3 is CASSLDWTAFTEQYF. CDR3 in DNA: TGTGCCAGCAGCTTAGATTGGACTGCCTTCACCGAGCAGTACTTC.

In its sample, this clonotype was seen many times. The V and J genes are TRBV11-2 and TRBJ2-5; 8 nucleotides match TRBD2. The CDR3 extends over 16 amino acids. The V segment lost 5 bases and the J segment 2 bases; nucleotides outside the gene matches: 10. The germline V gene encodes CDR1 SGHAT and CDR2 FQNNGV. The CDR3 nucleotides read TGTGCCAGCAGCAAAAGAATACTAGCGGCTCAAGAGACCCAGTACTTC. Its protein product is CASSKRILAAQETQYF.

Only a few counts were recorded for this clonotype. A much more abundant neighbour one base away suggests this may be a read error. The gene calls are TRBV24-1 and TRBJ1-1; tentative D call: TRBD1 (6 bases). This CDR3 region has 17 residues. V lost 5 bases and J 1 base, leaving 19 bases between the germline ends. Germline V gene data show CDR1 as KGHDR and CDR2 as SFDVKD. In DNA, the CDR3 is TGTGCCACCAGTGGTCGACCAGGGGTGTTCGGGAACACTGAAGCTTTCTTT. Translated, it gives CATSGRPGVFGNTEAFF.

This clonotype has only a few counts. The chain links TRBV18 to TRBJ1-4; 7 nucleotides align to TRBD1. Trimming at V came to 3 bases and at J to 8 bases, leaving 6 bases not matched to a gene. The CDR3 is 14 residues long. CDR1 is KGHSH and CDR2 is LQKENI in the germline V gene. CDR3 bases: TGTGCCAGCTCACCTCGGGACAGTACAGAAAAACTGTTTTTT. It codes for CASSPRDSTEKLFF.

The chain uses TRBV5-6 and TRBJ1-1; 10 bases match TRBD1. Losses at the gene ends were 6 bases for V and 11 bases for J; bases not matched to a gene: 13. CDR1 SGHDT and CDR2 YYEEEE come from the germline V gene. The CDR3 loop spans 14 amino acids. The CDR3 is CASKTTGQGMEAFF. The CDR3 nucleotides read TGTGCCAGCAAGACGACGGGACAGGGGATGGAGGCTTTCTTT.

This clonotype was seen more than once but under ten times. The chain joins TRBV9 to TRBJ2-1; D remains ambiguous. Trimming removed 1 base at V and 6 bases at J, with 11 bases between. This CDR3 contains 14 residues. Germline CDR1 reads SGDLS; CDR2 reads YYNGEE. The CDR3 DNA is TGTGCCAGCAGCGTATTGGTTAGCCCCAATGAGCAGTTCTTC. Its translation: CASSVLVSPNEQFF.

This clonotype was found many times. This sequence joins TRBV28 and TRBJ1-4; 10 bases match TRBD1. The CDR3 runs to 15 residues. Trimming cost V 6 bases and J 5 bases; bases outside gene matches: 6. Germline CDR1 and CDR2: MDHEN and SYDVKM. CDR3 sequence (DNA): TGTGCCAGCAGCCAGCCGGGACAGGGGAATGAAAAACTGTTTTTT. This sequence encodes CASSQPGQGNEKLFF. Based on the CDR3 plus reference TRBV28 and TRBJ1-4, the full variable domain is DVKVTQSSRYLVKRTGEKVFLECVQDMDHENMFWYRQDPGLGLRLIYFSYDVKMKEKGDIPEGYSVSREKKERFSLILESASTNQTSMYLCASSQPGQGNEKLFFGSGTQLSVL.

V and J are TRBV19 and TRBJ1-5; 10 bases align to TRBD1. Germline V gene data show CDR1 as LNHDA and CDR2 as SQIVND (reference sequence). CDR3 length: 15 residues. V dropped 10 bases and J dropped 3; count of bases not matched to a gene: 9. As DNA, the CDR3 is TGTGCCACATTTAAAGGGACAGGGGACAATCAGCCCCAGCATTTT. Encoded protein: CATFKGTGDNQPQHF. The variable domain in full, with the rest retrieved from reference TRBV19 and TRBJ1-5, is DGGITQSPKYLFRKEGQNVTLSCEQNLNHDAMYWYRQDPGQGLRLIYYSQIVNDFQKGDIAEGYSVSREKKESFPLTVTSAQKNPTAFYLCATFKGTGDNQPQHFGDGTRLSIL.

Remarks on this clonotype: A clone one base away is much larger, so this may be a read error. The gene calls are TRBV30 and TRBJ2-1, with D unclear. From germline, CDR1 is GTSNPN and CDR2 SVGIG (reference sequence). Trimming stripped 2 bases from V and 5 bases from J, with 13 bases between. This CDR3 comprises 14 residues. CDR3 bases: TGTGCCTGGAGTCTTAGCCAAAGAGACAATGAGCAGTTCTTC. Its translation: CAWSLSQRDNEQFF.

This clonotype was observed a handful of times. The V call is TRBV20-1, the J call TRBJ2-3, with 10 nucleotides matching TRBD2. V lost 6 bases to trimming and J lost 1 base; unmatched junction nucleotides: 4. The CDR3 runs 14 residues. Germline CDR1 reads DFQATT; CDR2 reads SNEGSKA (reference sequence). CDR3 loop: CSALAGYGTDTQYF. The CDR3 DNA reads TGCAGTGCACTAGCGGGATACGGCACAGATACGCAGTATTTT.

At least ten counts were recorded for this clonotype. V is TRBV18 and J is TRBJ1-1; no firm D call. Germline V gene lookup returns CDR1 KGHSH and CDR2 LQKENI. The CDR3 runs to 13 residues. The ends were cut back, 4 bases at V and 1 base at J, with 7 bases in the middle. The CDR3 sequence is CASSRLENTEAFF. The CDR3, as DNA: TGTGCCAGCTCACGGCTTGAGAACACTGAAGCTTTCTTT.

Many counts were recorded for this clonotype. The chain links TRBV28 to TRBJ1-1, with D uncertain. V was cut by 3 bases and J by 1 base, with 9 bases left in between. In germline, CDR1 is MDHEN, CDR2 SYDVKM. The CDR3 spans 14 residues. CDR3: CASSFGWQNTEAFF. The CDR3 coding sequence is TGTGCCAGCAGTTTTGGATGGCAGAACACTGAAGCTTTCTTT.

In this sample, this clonotype turned up many times. The V and J genes are TRBV12-3 or TRBV12-4 and TRBJ2-3, with D perhaps TRBD1 or TRBD2 (5 bases each). The CDR3 covers 15 residues. Trimming left V 6 bases short and J 1 base short, with 14 bases between. CDR3 DNA sequence: TGTGCCAGCAGCCTCTGGGGGAGTGGCACAGATACGCAGTATTTT. Translating gives CASSLWGSGTDTQYF.

The chain links TRBV18 to TRBJ2-1, with D unresolved. Trimming took 4 bases from V and 2 from J, leaving 18 bases between them. The CDR3 spans 17 residues. Germline lookup yields CDR1 KGHSH and CDR2 LQKENI. DNA for the CDR3: TGTGCCAGCTCACGGGCCGTGGGTGAAACCCCCTACAATGAGCAGTTCTTC. This gives the protein CASSRAVGETPYNEQFF. Supplemented by reference TRBV18 and TRBJ2-1, the full variable domain reads NAGVMQNPRHLVRRRGQEARLRCSPMKGHSHVYWYRQLPEEGLKFMVYLQKENIIDESGMPKERFSAEFPKEGPSILRIQQVVRGDSAAYFCASSRAVGETPYNEQFFGPGTRLTVL.